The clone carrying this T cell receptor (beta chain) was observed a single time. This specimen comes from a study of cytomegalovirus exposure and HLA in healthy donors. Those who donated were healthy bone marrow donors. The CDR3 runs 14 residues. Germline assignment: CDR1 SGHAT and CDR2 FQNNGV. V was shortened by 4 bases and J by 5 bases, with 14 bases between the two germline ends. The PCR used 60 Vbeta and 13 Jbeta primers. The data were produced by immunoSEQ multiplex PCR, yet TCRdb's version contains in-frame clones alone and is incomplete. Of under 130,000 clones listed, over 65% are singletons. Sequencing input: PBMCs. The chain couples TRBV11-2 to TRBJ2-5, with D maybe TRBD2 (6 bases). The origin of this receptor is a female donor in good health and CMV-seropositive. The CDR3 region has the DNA TGTGCCAGCAGCTATGGCTCGGCGGGGGAGACCCAGTACTTC. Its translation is CASSYGSAGETQYF.